Listed below are T cell receptor beta chains from one sample, sequenced in a study of T-cell memory formation after mild COVID-19. MiXCR, run by TCRdb on the 5' RACE reads, gives a single entry per CDR3 protein. Seen here are about half a million distinct CDR3 sequences, roughly 20% observed once, and the top ten hold over 9%. What was sequenced was PBMCs or a T cell subset sorted from them (not recorded which). The receptors originated from an adult woman who had mild COVID-19 (a few samples of this study predate the infection). Cell type and time point are not known. The CDR3 runs from the conserved cysteine through the conserved F or W. The D gene is left open where the match is weak. Expanded clones get a size class; other rows say once, few or many, or leave the size out.

size: .; V: TRBV5-5; D: TRBD2; J: TRBJ2-4; CDR3: CASSWDYLAKNIQYF; DNA: TGTGCCAGCAGCTGGGACTATCTAGCCAAAAACATTCAGTACTTC
size: .; V: TRBV20-1; D: .; J: TRBJ2-5; CDR3: CSAPGTGETQYF; DNA: TGCAGTGCTCCGGGGACGGGTGAGACCCAGTACTTC
size: .; V: TRBV29-1; D: .; J: TRBJ2-3; CDR3: CSVRGTDTQYF; DNA: TGCAGCGTGCGGGGAACAGATACGCAGTATTTT
size: .; V: TRBV7-2; D: TRBD2; J: TRBJ2-7; CDR3: CASRFGLAYEQYF; DNA: TGTGCCAGCAGATTCGGACTAGCCTACGAGCAGTACTTC
size: many; V: TRBV4-2; D: .; J: TRBJ2-5; CDR3: CASSLIISGQETQYF; DNA: TGTGCCAGCAGCCTTATCATTAGCGGCCAAGAGACCCAGTACTTC
size: .; V: TRBV19; D: TRBD1; J: TRBJ1-2; CDR3: CASSPPLGTGASNYGYTF; DNA: TGTGCCAGTTCCCCTCCGCTGGGGACAGGGGCATCTAACTATGGCTACACCTTC
size: .; V: TRBV9; D: .; J: TRBJ1-1; CDR3: CASSPTGGVGTEAFF; DNA: TGTGCCAGCAGCCCGACCGGGGGCGTTGGGACTGAAGCTTTCTTT
size: few; V: TRBV12-3/TRBV12-4; D: TRBD2; J: TRBJ2-3; CDR3: CASSLSGGSSDTQYF; DNA: TGTGCCAGCAGTTTAAGCGGGGGCTCGTCAGATACGCAGTATTTT
size: .; V: TRBV9; D: .; J: TRBJ2-1; CDR3: CASSVGEEQFF; DNA: TGTGCCAGCAGCGTAGGAGAGGAGCAGTTCTTC
size: .; V: TRBV6-5; D: TRBD1; J: TRBJ1-1; CDR3: CASSYRDSNTEAFF; DNA: TGTGCCAGCAGTTACCGGGACAGCAACACTGAAGCTTTCTTT
size: few; V: TRBV7-6; D: TRBD1; J: TRBJ2-7; CDR3: CASSQRGGEYEQYF; DNA: TGTGCCAGCAGCCAGAGAGGGGGCGAGTACGAGCAGTACTTC
size: .; V: TRBV5-5; D: .; J: TRBJ1-1; CDR3: CASSLDTRLIEAFF; DNA: TGTGCCAGCAGCTTGGACACAAGGTTGATAGAAGCTTTCTTT
size: .; V: TRBV4-1; D: .; J: TRBJ2-5; CDR3: CASSRKKGAWETQYF; DNA: TGCGCCAGCAGCCGTAAAAAAGGGGCATGGGAGACCCAGTACTTC
size: few; V: TRBV5-6; D: .; J: TRBJ1-5; CDR3: CASSPGAGNSNQPQHF; DNA: TGTGCCAGCAGCCCCGGGGCTGGGAATAGCAATCAGCCCCAGCATTTT
size: .; V: TRBV2; D: .; J: TRBJ2-6; CDR3: CASSRTSGANVLTF; DNA: TGTGCCAGCAGTCGGACATCTGGGGCCAACGTCCTGACTTTC
size: .; V: TRBV4-3; D: .; J: TRBJ2-2; CDR3: CASSPKYGETGELFF; DNA: TGCGCCAGCAGCCCTAAGTACGGAGAGACCGGGGAGCTGTTTTTT
size: .; V: TRBV24-1; D: .; J: TRBJ2-3; CDR3: CATSVPGLGKGADTQYF; DNA: TGTGCCACCAGTGTTCCAGGCTTGGGGAAGGGGGCAGATACGCAGTATTTT
size: .; V: TRBV30; D: .; J: TRBJ2-7; CDR3: CAWKVRETQYF; DNA: TGTGCCTGGAAAGTTCGGGAGACGCAGTACTTC